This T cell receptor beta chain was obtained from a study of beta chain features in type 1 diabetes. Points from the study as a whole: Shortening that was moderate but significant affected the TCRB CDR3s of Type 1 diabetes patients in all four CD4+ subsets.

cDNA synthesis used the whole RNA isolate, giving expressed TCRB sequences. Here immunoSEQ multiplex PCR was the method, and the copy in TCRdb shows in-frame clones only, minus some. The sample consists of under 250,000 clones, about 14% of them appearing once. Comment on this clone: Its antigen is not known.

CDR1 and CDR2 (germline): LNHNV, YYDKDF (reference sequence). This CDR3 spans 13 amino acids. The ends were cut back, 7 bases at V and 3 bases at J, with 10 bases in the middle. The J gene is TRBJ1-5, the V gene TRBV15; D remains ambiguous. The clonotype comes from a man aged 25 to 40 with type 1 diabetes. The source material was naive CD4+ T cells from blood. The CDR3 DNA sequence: TGTGCCACCACGGGAGACGCCAATCAGCCCCAGCATTTT. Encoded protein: CATTGDANQPQHF.